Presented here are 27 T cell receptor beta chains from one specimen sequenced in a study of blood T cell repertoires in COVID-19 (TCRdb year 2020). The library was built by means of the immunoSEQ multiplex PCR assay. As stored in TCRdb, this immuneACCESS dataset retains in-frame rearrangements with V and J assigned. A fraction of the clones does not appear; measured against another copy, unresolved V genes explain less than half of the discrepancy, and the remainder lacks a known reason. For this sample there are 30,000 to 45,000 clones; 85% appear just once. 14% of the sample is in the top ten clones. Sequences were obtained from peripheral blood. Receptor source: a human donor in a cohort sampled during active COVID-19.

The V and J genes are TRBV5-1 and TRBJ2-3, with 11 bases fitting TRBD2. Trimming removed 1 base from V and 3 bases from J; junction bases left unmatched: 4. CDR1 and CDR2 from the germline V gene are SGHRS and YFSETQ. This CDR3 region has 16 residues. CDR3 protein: CASSLTSGGTTDTQYF. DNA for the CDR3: TGCGCCAGCAGCTTGACTAGCGGGGGTACAACAGATACGCAGTATTTT. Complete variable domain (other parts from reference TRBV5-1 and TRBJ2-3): KAGVTQTPRYLIKTRGQQVTLSCSPISGHRSVSWYQQTPGQGLQFLFEYFSETQRNKGNFPGRFSGRQFSNSRSEMNVSTLELGDSALYLCASSLTSGGTTDTQYFGPGTRLTVL.

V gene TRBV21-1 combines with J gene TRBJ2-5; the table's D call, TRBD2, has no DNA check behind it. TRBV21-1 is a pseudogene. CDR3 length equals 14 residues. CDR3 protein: CASSKEEGPGTQYF. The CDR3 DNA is TGTGCCAGCAGCAAAGAAGAGGGTCCCGGGACCCAGTACTTC.

CDR3 DNA sequence: TGTGCCAGCAGCTCGCGGAGGGACAGGGTGCGTAATGAGCAGTTCTTC. It codes for CASSSRRDRVRNEQFF. V and J are TRBV7-2 and TRBJ2-1; 9 nucleotides align to TRBD1. The length of the CDR3 is 16 residues. V was clipped by 4 bases and J by 7 bases; unmatched bases: 11. Germline V gives CDR1 SGHTA, CDR2 FQGNSA.

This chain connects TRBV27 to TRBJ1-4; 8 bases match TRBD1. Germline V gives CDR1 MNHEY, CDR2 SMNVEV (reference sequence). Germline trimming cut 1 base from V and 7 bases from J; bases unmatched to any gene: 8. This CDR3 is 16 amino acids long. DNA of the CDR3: TGTGCCAGCAGTTTATTTTCCGGGACAGGTAGTGAAAAACTGTTTTTT. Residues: CASSLFSGTGSEKLFF.

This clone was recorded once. The CDR3 is CAISAFGQEWHGGYTF. CDR3 coding DNA: TGTGCCATCAGTGCATTTGGACAAGAGTGGCACGGGGGCTACACCTTC. The chain links TRBV10-3 to TRBJ1-2; tentatively, D is TRBD1 (5 bases). CDR3 length: 16 residues. Looked up from germline, CDR1 is ENHRY and CDR2 is SYGVKD. The V and J ends lost 4 bases and 8 bases respectively, with 23 bases between them.

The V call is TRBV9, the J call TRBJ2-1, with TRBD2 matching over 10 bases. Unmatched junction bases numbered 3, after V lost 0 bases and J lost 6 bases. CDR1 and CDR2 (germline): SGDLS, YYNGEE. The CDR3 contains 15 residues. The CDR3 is CASSVGIAGGNEQFF. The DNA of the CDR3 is TGTGCCAGCAGCGTAGGAATAGCGGGGGGCAATGAGCAGTTCTTC.

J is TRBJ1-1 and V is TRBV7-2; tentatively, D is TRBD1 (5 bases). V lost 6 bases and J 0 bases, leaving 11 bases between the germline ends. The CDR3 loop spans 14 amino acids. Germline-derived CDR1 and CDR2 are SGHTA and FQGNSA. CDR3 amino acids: CASRRTLMNTEAFF. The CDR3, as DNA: TGTGCCAGCAGACGGACACTTATGAACACTGAAGCTTTCTTT.

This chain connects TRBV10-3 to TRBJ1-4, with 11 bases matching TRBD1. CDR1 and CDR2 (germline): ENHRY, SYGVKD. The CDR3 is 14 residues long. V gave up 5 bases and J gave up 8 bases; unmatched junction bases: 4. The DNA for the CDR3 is TGTGCCATCAGTCCCGGGACAGGGGGGGAAAAACTGTTTTTT. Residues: CAISPGTGGEKLFF.

The CDR3: CASSLIRQGSSYEQYF. The CDR3 DNA sequence: TGTGCCAGCAGCTTAATTCGGCAGGGGAGCTCCTACGAGCAGTACTTC. The rearrangement uses TRBV7-8 and TRBJ2-7; possible D gene TRBD1, 6 bases. The length of the CDR3 is 16 residues. The V end lost 2 bases, the J end lost 0 bases, and 14 bases lay between the germline ends. Germline lookup yields CDR1 SGHVS and CDR2 FQNEAQ.

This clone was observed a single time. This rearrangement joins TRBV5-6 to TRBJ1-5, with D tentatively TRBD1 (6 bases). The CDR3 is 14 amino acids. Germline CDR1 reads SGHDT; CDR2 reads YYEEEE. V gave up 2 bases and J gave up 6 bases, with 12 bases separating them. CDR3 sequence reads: CASSFSQGTQPQHF. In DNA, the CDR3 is TGTGCCAGCAGCTTTTCCCAGGGGACTCAGCCCCAGCATTTT.

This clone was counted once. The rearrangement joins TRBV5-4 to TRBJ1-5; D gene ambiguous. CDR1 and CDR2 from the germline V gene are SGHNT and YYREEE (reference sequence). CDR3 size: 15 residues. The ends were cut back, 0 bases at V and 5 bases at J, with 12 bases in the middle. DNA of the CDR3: TGTGCCAGCAGCTTGGCTGGAGGTTTGGATCAGCCCCAGCATTTT. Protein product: CASSLAGGLDQPQHF.

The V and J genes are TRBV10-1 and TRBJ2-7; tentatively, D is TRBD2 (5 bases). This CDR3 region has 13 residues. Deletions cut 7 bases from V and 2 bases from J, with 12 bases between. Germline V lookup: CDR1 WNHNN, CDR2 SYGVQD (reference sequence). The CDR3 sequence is CASNRGWPYEQYF. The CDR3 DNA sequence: TGCGCCAGCAACAGAGGGTGGCCCTACGAGCAGTACTTC.

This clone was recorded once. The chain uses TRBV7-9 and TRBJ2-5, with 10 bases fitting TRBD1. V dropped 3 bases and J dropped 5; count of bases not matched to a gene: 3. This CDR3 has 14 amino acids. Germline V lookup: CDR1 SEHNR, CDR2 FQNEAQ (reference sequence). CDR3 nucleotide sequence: TGTGCCAGCAGCTTTCGGACAGGGGGGGAGACCCAGTACTTC. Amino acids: CASSFRTGGETQYF.

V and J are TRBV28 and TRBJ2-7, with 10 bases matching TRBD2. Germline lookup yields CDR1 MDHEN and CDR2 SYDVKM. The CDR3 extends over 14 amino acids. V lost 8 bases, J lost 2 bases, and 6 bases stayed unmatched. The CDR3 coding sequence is TGTGCCAGCTCGCCTAGCGGGGGTCCCTACGAGCAGTACTTC. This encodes CASSPSGGPYEQYF.

CDR3 DNA: TGTGCCAGCAGTTACGGGACTAGCGGCTACGAGCAGTACTTC. Translating it yields CASSYGTSGYEQYF. The rearrangement links TRBV6-2 or TRBV6-3 to TRBJ2-7, with 11 bases matching TRBD2. The germline CDR1 and CDR2 sequences are MNHEY and SVGEGT. The CDR3 spans 14 residues. V dropped 2 bases and J dropped 3; count of bases not matched to a gene: 0.

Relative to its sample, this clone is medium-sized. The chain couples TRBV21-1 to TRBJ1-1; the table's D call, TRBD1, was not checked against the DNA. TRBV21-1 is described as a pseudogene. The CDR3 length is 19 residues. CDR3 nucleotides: TGTGCCAGCAGCAACTGCCGAGATCGCACGGACAGCGGTAACACTGAAGCTTTCTTT. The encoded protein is CASSNCRDRTDSGNTEAFF.

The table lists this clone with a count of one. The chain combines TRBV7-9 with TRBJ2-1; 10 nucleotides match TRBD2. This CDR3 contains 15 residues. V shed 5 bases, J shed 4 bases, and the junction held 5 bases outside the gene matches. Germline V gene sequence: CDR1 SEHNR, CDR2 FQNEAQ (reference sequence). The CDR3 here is CASSPPAGGYNEQFF. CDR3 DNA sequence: TGTGCCAGCAGCCCCCCAGCGGGGGGGTACAATGAGCAGTTCTTC.

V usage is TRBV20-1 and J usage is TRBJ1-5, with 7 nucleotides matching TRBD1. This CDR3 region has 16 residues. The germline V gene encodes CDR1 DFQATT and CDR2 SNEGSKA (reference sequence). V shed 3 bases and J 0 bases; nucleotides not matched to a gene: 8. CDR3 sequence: CSASSTEGASNQPQHF. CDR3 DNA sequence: TGCAGTGCTAGTTCAACCGAGGGGGCTAGCAATCAGCCCCAGCATTTT.

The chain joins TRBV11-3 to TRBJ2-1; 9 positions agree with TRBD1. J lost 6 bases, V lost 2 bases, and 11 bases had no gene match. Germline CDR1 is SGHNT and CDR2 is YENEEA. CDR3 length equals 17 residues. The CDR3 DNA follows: TGTGCCAGCAGCTTAACCACCGGGACAGGGTACACCAATGAGCAGTTCTTC. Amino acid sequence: CASSLTTGTGYTNEQFF.

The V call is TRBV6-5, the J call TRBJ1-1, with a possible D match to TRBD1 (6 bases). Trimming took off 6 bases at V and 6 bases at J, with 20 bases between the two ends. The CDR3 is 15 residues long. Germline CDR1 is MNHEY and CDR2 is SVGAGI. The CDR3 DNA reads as TGTGCCAGCAGCAACATGTGGGGGGGCCGGGCTGAAGCTTTCTTT. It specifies CASSNMWGGRAEAFF.

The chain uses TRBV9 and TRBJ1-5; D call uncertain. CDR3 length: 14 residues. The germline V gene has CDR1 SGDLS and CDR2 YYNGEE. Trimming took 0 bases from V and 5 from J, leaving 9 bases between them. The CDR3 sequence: CASSVGLQDQPQHF. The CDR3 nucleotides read TGTGCCAGCAGCGTAGGCTTACAAGATCAGCCCCAGCATTTT.

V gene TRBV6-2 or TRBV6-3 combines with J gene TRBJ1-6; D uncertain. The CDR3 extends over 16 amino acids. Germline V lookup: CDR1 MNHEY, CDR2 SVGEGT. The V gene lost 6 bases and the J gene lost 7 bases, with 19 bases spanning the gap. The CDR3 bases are TGTGCCAGCAGCCAGACACAACCGCCGTCCAATTCACCCCTCCACTTT. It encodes CASSQTQPPSNSPLHF.

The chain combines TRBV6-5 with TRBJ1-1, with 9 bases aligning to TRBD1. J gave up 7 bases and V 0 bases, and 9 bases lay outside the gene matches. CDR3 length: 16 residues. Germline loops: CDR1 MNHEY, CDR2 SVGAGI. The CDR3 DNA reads TGTGCCAGCAGTTACTCGGCTAACCCGGGACAGGGTGAAGCTTTCTTT. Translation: CASSYSANPGQGEAFF.

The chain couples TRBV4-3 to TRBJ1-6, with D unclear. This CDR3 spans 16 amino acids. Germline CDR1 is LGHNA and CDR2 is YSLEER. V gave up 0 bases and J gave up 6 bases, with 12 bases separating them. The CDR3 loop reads CASSQDFLGGNSPLHF. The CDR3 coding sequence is TGCGCCAGCAGCCAAGATTTTCTCGGCGGTAATTCACCCCTCCACTTT.

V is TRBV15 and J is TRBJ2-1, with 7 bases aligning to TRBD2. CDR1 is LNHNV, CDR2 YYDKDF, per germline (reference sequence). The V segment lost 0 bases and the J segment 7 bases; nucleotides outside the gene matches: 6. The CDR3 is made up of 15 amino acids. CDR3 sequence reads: CATSRDASGRNEQFF. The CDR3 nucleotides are TGTGCCACCAGCAGAGATGCTAGCGGACGGAATGAGCAGTTCTTC.

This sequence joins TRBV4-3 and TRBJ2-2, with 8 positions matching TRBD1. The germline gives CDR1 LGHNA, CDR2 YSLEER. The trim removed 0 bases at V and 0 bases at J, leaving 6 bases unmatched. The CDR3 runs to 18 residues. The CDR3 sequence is CASSQEFGGQANTGELFF. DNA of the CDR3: TGCGCCAGCAGCCAAGAGTTCGGGGGACAGGCGAACACCGGGGAGCTGTTTTTT.

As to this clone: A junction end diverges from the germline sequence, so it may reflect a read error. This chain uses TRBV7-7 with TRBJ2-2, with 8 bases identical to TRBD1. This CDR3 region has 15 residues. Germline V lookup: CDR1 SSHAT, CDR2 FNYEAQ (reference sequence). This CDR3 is CASSPGGRNTGELFF. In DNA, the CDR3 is TGTGCTAGCAGCCCAGGGGGCAGGAACACCGGGGAGCTGTTTTTT.